This T cell receptor beta chain was observed in a study of T cell repertoires in cytomegalovirus infection (dated by TCRdb to the late 2010s). General notes on the study: Donor HLA type was relevant to the analysis, because carriage of CMV infection together with the matching HLA type was indicated by public TCR beta signatures.

Overall study results and their limits: The ex vivo response was dominated by HLA-C-restricted CMV-specific TCR beta clonotypes, which also provided the single most frequent clonotype in two of eight donors. In both this cohort and an independent cohort of approximately 350 donors, the cumulative frequency of public TCR beta family members distinguished carriers of CMV infection plus the relevant HLA type.

This clonotype has a handful of counts. Its antigen is not yet known. Being one base from a much bigger clone, this may be a read error. The reads were generated on an Illumina HiSeq 1500. TCRdb reworked the public reads: Q25 trimming with fastp, MiXCR clone assembly, productive beta chains retained. Entries that share a CDR3 protein sequence are merged under the most common genes and DNA. This sample has a few hundred thousand distinct CDR3 sequences in its table, and roughly 15% of those were observed once. The ten top clones hold roughly 8.7% of the sample. From the cysteine up to the phenylalanine, the CDR3 has a length of 15 residues. The kept DNA is CDR3 alone, 45 bases in frame from the first base. CDR1 and CDR2, looked up from the germline V gene (reference sequence), are DFQATT and SNEGSKA.

The sequence was collected from a human donor in good health (CMV status not recorded). Some clones in this sample may be carry-over from other donors' samples. Sequencing was performed on PBMCs. The V and J genes are TRBV20-1 and TRBJ1-1, with a weak D call of TRBD1 (6 bases match). The CDR3 protein: CGARGRFVVNTEAFF. In nucleotide form, the sequence is TGCGGTGCTAGGGGGAGGTTCGTTGTGAACACTGAAGCTTTCTTT.